This TCR beta chain was found in a study of identical twins. The table lists this clonotype with a few counts. MiXCR was run by TCRdb on the 5' RACE reads, yielding one entry per CDR3 protein. The table lists under 300,000 distinct CDR3 sequences, under 8.5% of them singletons. This same sample was also taken into another study, of T cells expressing NK-cell markers.

Sequences were obtained from CD8+ T cells sorted from blood. The receptor comes from a woman younger than 30 in good health.

The CDR3 reads CASSYREGTYEQYF. The CDR3 DNA reads TGTGCCAGCAGTTATCGGGAGGGAACCTACGAGCAGTACTTC. The rearrangement links TRBV27 to TRBJ2-7; 8 positions agree with TRBD2. CDR1 MNHEY and CDR2 SMNVEV come from the germline V gene (reference sequence). V shed 4 bases and J 2 bases; nucleotides not matched to a gene: 4. CDR3 length: 14 residues.